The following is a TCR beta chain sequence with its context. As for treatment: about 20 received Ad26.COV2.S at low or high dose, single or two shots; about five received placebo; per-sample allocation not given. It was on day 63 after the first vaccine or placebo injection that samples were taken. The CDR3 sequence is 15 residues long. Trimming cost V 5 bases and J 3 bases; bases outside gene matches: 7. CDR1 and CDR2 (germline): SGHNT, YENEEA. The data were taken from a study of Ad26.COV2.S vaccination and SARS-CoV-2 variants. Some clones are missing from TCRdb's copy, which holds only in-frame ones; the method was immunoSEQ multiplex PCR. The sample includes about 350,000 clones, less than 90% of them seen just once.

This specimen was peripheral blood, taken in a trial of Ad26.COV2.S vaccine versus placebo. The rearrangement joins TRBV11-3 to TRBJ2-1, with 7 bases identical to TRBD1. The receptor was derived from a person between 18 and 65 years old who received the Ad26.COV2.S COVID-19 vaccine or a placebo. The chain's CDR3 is CASSPRQGVYNEQFF. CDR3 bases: TGTGCCAGCAGCCCGAGACAGGGCGTCTACAATGAGCAGTTCTTC.